This T cell receptor (beta chain) was recovered during a study of blood T cell repertoires in COVID-19. CDR1 and CDR2 (germline): LGHDT, YNNKEL (reference sequence). This CDR3 region has 17 residues. V lost 5 bases, J lost 0 bases, and 8 bases stayed unmatched. Sequenced by immunoSEQ multiplex PCR; TCRdb stores in-frame clones only, minus some. The repertoire consists of about 480,000 clones, with 70% to 90% occurring once and the leading ten covering roughly 1.9%. The chain is built from TRBV3-1 (or the pseudogene TRBV3-2) and TRBJ2-1, with TRBD1 identical over 9 bases. Material for sequencing was PBMCs or T cells enriched from blood (not recorded which). The sequence was obtained from a woman aged 40 to 50 who had recovered from COVID-19. CDR3 residues: CASSRGQGGFSYNEQFF. DNA for the CDR3: TGTGCCAGCAGCAGGGGACAGGGTGGATTCTCCTACAATGAGCAGTTCTTC.